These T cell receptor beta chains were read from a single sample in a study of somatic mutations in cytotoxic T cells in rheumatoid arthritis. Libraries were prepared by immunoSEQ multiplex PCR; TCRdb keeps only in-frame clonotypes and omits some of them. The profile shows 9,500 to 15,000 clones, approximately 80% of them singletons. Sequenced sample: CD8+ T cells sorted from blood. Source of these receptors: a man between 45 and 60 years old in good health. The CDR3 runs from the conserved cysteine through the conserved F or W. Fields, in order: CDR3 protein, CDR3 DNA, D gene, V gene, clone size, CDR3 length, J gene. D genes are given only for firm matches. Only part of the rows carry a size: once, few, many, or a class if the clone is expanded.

CDR3aa: CASSTFPFTGNEQYF
CDR3nt: TGTGCCAGTAGTACCTTCCCCTTTACAGGGAACGAGCAGTACTTC
d_gene: -
v_gene: TRBV19
abundance: few
len: 15
j_gene: TRBJ2-7

CDR3aa: CASSFGTQLTGYTF
CDR3nt: TGCGCCAGCAGCTTCGGGACACAATTGACTGGCTACACCTTC
d_gene: -
v_gene: TRBV5-1
abundance: -
len: 14
j_gene: TRBJ1-2

CDR3aa: CASSSGSSGSYEQYF
CDR3nt: TGTGCCAGCAGCTCAGGAAGCTCTGGCTCCTACGAGCAGTACTTC
d_gene: -
v_gene: TRBV7-9
abundance: -
len: 15
j_gene: TRBJ2-7

CDR3aa: CASGSRTWEQFF
CDR3nt: TGTGCTAGTGGTTCGCGGACCTGGGAGCAGTTCTTC
d_gene: -
v_gene: TRBV12-5
abundance: -
len: 12
j_gene: TRBJ2-1

CDR3aa: CASSLTSGTINEQFF
CDR3nt: TGTGCCAGCAGCCTCACTAGCGGGACTATCAATGAGCAGTTCTTC
d_gene: TRBD2
v_gene: TRBV7-6
abundance: -
len: 15
j_gene: TRBJ2-1

CDR3aa: CASRPAGGDTQYF
CDR3nt: TGTGCCAGCAGACCGGCAGGGGGAGATACGCAGTATTTT
d_gene: TRBD1
v_gene: TRBV6-1
abundance: -
len: 13
j_gene: TRBJ2-3

CDR3aa: CASSPPTRGTHYEQYF
CDR3nt: TGTGCCAGCAGCCCCCCCACCCGGGGAACTCACTACGAGCAGTACTTC
d_gene: -
v_gene: TRBV7-9
abundance: -
len: 16
j_gene: TRBJ2-7

CDR3aa: CASSLTASGSRGTGELFF
CDR3nt: TGCGCCAGCAGCTTAACGGCTAGCGGGAGTCGGGGGACCGGGGAGCTGTTTTTT
d_gene: TRBD2
v_gene: TRBV5-1
abundance: -
len: 18
j_gene: TRBJ2-2

CDR3aa: CASSLAPAATPSNEKLFF
CDR3nt: TGTGCCAGCAGCTTGGCCCCTGCAGCTACCCCCTCCAATGAAAAACTGTTTTTT
d_gene: -
v_gene: TRBV5-5
abundance: -
len: 18
j_gene: TRBJ1-4

CDR3aa: CAVHRDNDYGYTF
CDR3nt: TGTGCCGTCCACCGGGACAATGACTATGGCTACACCTTC
d_gene: -
v_gene: TRBV6-1
abundance: medium-sized
len: 13
j_gene: TRBJ1-2

CDR3aa: CAIRPAITGPWTDTQYF
CDR3nt: TGTGCCATCAGACCCGCTATAACGGGCCCGTGGACAGATACGCAGTATTTT
d_gene: -
v_gene: TRBV10-3
abundance: once
len: 17
j_gene: TRBJ2-3

CDR3aa: CASSSGNSPLHF
CDR3nt: TGTGCCAGCAGCTCAGGGAATTCACCCCTCCACTTT
d_gene: -
v_gene: TRBV7-2
abundance: once
len: 12
j_gene: TRBJ1-6

CDR3aa: CASSETRYNSPLHF
CDR3nt: TGTGCCAGCAGTGAGACAAGATATAATTCACCCCTCCACTTT
d_gene: -
v_gene: TRBV27
abundance: -
len: 14
j_gene: TRBJ1-6

CDR3aa: CASSVGPPNWEQYF
CDR3nt: TGTGCCAGCAGCGTAGGCCCACCCAACTGGGAGCAGTACTTC
d_gene: -
v_gene: TRBV9
abundance: -
len: 14
j_gene: TRBJ2-7

CDR3aa: CASSQVSGVAFF
CDR3nt: TGCGCCAGCAGCCAAGTTTCCGGCGTAGCTTTCTTT
d_gene: -
v_gene: TRBV4-1
abundance: -
len: 12
j_gene: TRBJ1-1

CDR3aa: CASSSGQGQPQHF
CDR3nt: TGTGCCAGCAGCTCTGGACAGGGGCAGCCCCAGCATTTT
d_gene: TRBD1
v_gene: TRBV7-2
abundance: -
len: 13
j_gene: TRBJ1-5

CDR3aa: CASSLGDEQYF
CDR3nt: TGTGCCAGCAGCTTGGGGGACGAGCAGTACTTC
d_gene: -
v_gene: TRBV7-3
abundance: few
len: 11
j_gene: TRBJ2-7